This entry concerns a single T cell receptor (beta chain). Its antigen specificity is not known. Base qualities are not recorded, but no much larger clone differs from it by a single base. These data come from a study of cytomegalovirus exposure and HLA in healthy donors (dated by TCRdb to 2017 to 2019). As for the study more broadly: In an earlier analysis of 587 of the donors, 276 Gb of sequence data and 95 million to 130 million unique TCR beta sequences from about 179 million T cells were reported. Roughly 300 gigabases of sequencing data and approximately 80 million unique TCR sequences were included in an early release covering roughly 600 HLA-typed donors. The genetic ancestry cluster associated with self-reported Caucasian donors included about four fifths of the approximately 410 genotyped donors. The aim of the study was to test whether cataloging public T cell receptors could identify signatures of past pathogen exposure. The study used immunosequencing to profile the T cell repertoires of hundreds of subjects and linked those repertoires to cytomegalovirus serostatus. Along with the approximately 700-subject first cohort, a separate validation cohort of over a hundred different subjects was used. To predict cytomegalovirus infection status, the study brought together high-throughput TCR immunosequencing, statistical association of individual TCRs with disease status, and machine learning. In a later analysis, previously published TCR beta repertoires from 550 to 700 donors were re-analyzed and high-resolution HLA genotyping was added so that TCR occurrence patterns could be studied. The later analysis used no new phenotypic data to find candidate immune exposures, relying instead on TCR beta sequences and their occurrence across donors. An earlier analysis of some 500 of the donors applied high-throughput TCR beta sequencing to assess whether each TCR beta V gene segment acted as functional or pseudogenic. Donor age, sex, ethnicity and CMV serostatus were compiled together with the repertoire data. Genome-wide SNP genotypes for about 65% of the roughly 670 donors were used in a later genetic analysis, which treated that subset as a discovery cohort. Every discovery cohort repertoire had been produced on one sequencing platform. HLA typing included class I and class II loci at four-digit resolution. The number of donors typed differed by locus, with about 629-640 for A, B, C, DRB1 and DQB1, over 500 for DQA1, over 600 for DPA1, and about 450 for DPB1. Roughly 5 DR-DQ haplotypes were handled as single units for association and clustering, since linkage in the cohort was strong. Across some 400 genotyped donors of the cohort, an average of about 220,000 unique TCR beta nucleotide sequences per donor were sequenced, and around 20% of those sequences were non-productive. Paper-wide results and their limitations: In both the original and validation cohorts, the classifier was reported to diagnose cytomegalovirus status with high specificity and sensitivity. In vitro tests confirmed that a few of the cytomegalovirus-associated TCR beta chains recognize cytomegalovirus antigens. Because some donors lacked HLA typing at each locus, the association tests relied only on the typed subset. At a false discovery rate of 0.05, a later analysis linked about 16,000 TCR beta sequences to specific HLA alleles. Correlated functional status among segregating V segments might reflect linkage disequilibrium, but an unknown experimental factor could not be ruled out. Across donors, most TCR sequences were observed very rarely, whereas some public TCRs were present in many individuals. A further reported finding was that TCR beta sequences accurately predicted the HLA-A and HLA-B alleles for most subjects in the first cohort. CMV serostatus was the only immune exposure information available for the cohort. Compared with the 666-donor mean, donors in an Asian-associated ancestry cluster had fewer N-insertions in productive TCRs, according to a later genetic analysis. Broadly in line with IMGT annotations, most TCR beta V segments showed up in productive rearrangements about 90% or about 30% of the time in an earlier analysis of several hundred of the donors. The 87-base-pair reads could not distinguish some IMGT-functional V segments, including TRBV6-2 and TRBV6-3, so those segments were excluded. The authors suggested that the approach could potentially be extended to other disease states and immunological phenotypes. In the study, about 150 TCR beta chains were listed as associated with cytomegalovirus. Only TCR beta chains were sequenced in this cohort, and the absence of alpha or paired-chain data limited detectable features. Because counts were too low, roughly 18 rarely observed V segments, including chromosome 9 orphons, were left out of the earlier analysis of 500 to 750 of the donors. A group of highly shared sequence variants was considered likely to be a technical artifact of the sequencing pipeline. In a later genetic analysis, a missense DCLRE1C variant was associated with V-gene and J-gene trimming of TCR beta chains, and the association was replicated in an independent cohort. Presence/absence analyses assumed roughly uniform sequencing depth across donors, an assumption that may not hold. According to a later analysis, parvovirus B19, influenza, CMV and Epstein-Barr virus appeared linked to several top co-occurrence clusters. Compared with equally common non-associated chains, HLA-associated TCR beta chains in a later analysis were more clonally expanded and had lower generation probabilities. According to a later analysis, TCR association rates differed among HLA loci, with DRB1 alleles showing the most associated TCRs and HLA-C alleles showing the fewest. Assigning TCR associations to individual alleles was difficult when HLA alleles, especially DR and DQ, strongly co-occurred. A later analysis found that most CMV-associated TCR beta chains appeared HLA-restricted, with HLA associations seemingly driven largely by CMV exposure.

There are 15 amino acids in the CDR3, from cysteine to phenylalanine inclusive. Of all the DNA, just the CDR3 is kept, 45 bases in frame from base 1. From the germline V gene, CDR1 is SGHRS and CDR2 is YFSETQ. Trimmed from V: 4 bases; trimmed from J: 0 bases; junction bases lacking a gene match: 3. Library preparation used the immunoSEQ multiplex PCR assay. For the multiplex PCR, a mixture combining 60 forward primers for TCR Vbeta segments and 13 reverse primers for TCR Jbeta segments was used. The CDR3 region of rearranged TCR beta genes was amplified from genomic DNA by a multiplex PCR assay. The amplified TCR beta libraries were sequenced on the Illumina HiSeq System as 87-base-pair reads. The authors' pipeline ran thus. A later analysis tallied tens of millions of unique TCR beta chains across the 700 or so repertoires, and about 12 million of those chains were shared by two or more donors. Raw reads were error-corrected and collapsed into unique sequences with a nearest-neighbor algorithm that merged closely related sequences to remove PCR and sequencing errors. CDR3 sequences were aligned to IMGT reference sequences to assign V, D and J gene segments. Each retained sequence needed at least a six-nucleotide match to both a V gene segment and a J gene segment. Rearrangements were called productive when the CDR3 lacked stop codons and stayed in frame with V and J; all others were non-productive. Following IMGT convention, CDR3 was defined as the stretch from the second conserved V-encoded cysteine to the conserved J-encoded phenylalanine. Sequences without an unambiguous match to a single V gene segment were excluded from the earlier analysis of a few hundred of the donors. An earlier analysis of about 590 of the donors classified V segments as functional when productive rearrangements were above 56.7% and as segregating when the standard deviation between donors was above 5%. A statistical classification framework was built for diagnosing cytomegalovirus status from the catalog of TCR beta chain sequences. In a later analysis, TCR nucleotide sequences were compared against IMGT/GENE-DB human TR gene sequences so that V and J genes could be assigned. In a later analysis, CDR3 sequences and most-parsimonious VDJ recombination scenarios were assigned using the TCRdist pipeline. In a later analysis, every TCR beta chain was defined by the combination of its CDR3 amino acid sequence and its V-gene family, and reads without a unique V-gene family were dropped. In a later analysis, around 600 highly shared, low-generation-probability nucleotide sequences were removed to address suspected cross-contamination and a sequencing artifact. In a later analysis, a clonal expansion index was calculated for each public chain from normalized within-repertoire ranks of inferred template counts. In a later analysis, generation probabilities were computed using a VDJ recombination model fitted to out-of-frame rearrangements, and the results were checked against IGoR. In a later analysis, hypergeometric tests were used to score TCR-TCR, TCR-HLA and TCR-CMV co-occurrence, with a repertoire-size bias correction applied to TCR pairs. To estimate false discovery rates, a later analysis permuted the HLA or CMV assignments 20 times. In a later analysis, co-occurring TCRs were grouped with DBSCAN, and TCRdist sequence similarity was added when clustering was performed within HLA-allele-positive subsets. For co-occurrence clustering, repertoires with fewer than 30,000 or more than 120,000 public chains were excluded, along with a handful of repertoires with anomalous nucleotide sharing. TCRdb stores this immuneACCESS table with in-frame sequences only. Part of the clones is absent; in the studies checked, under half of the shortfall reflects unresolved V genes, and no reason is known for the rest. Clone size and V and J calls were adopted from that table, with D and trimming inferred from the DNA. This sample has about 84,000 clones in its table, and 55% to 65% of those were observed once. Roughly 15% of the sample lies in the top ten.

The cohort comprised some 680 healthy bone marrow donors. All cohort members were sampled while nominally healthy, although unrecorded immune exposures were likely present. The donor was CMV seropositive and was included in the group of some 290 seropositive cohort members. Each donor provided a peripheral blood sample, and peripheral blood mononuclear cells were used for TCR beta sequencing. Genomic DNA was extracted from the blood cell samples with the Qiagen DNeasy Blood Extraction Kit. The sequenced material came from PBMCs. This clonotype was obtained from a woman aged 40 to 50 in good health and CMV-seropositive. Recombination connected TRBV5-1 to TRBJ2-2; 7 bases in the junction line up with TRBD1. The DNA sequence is TGCGCCAGCAGCATTACAGGGGCGAACACCGGGGAGCTGTTTTTT. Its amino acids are CASSITGANTGELFF.